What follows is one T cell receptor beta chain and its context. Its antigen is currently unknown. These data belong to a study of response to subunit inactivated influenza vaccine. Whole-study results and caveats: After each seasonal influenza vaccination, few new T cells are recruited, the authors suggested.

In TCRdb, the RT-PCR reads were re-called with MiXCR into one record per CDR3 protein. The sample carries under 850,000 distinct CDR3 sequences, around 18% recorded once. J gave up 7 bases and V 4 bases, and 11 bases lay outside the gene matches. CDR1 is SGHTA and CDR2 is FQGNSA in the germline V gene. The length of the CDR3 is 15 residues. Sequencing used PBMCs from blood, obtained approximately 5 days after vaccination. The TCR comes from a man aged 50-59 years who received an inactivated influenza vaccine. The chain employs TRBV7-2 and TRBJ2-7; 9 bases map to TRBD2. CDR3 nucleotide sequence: TGTGCCAGCAGCTCGGGGACTAGCTGGACGGGGGAGCAGTACTTC. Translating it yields CASSSGTSWTGEQYF.